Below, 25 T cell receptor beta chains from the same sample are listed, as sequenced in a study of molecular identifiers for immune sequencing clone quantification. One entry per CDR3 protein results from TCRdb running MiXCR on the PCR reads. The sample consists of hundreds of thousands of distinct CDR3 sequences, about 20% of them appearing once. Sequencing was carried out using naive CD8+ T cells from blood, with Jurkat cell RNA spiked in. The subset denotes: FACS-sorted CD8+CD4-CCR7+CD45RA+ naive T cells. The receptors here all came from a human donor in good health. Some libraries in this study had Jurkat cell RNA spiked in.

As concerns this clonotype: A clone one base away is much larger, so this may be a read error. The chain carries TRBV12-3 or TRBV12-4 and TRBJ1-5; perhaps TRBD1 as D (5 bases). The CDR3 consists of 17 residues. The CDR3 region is CASREGMDTYSNQPLHF. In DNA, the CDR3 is TGTGCCAGCAGGGAGGGCATGGACACCTATAGCAATCAGCCCCTGCATTTT.

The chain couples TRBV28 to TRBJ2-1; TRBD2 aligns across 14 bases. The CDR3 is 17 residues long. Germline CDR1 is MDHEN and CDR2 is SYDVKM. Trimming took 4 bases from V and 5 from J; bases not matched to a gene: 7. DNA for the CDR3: TGTGCCAGCAGTTCCCTTGGGACTAGCGGGAGAGACAATGAGCAGTTCTTC. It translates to CASSSLGTSGRDNEQFF. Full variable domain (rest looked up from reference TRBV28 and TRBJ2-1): DVKVTQSSRYLVKRTGEKVFLECVQDMDHENMFWYRQDPGLGLRLIYFSYDVKMKEKGDIPEGYSVSREKKERFSLILESASTNQTSMYLCASSSLGTSGRDNEQFFGPGTRLTVL.

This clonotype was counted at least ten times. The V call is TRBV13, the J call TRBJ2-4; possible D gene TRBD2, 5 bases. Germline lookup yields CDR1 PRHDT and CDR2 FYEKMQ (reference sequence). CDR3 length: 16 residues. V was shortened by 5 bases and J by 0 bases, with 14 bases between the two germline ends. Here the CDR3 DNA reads TGTGCCAGCAGCCCGATGGGGAGTTTAGCCAAAAACATTCAGTACTTC. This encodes CASSPMGSLAKNIQYF.

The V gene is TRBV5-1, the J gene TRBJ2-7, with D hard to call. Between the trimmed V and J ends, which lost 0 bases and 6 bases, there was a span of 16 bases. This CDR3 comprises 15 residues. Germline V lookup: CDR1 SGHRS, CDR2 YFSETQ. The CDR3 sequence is CASSLGPSNLSEQYF. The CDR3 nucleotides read TGCGCCAGCAGCTTGGGACCGTCTAACCTATCCGAGCAGTACTTC.

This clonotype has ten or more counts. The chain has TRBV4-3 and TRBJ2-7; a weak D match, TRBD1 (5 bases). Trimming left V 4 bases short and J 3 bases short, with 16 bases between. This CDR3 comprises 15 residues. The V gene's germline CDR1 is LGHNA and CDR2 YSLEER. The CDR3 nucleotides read TGCGCCAGCAGCCCGGTGGCAGGGCAAGGCTACGAGCAGTACTTC. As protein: CASSPVAGQGYEQYF.

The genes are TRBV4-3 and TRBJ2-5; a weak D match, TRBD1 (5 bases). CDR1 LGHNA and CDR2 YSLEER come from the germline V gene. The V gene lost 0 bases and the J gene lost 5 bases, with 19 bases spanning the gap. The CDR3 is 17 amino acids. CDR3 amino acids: CASSQDFMGLVTETQYF. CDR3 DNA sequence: TGCGCCAGCAGCCAAGATTTCATGGGGCTAGTGACGGAGACCCAGTACTTC.

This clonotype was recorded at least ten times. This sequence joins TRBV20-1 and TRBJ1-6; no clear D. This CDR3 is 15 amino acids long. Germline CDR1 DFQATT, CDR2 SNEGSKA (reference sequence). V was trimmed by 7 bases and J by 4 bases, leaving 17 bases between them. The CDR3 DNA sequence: TGCAGTGTTCAAGAGGTCGGGCAGTATAATTCACCCCTCCACTTT. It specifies CSVQEVGQYNSPLHF.

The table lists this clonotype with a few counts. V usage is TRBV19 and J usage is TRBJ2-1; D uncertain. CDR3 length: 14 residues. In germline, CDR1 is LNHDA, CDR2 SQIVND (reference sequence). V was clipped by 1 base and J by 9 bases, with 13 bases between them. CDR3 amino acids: CASSIVPSTIEQFF. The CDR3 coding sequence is TGTGCCAGTAGTATAGTTCCTAGTACGATTGAGCAGTTCTTC.

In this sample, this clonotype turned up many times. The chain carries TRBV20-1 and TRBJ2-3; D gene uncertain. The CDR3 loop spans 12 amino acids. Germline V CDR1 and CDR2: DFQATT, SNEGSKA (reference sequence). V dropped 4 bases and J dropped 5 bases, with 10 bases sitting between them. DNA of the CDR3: TGCAGTGCTACCTGGTCCGGAGATACGCAGTATTTT. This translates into CSATWSGDTQYF.

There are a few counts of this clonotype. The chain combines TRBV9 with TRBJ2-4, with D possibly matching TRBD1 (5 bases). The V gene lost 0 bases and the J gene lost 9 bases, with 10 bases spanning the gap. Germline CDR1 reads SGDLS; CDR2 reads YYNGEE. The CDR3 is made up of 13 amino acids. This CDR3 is CASSVDRQAIQYF. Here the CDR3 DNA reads TGTGCCAGCAGCGTAGACAGGCAGGCCATTCAGTACTTC.

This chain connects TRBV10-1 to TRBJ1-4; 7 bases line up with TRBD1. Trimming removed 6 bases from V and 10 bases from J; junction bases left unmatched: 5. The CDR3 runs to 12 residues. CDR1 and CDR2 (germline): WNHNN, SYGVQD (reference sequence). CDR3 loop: CASSDREGKLFF. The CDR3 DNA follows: TGCGCCAGCAGCGACAGGGAAGGAAAACTGTTTTTT.

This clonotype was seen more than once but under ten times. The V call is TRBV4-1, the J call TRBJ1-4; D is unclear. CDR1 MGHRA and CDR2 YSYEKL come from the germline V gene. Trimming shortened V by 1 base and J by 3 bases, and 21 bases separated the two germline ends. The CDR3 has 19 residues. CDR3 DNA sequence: TGCGCCAGCAGCCAAGGAGCACTTATAGTAAGGGTTGCTAATGAAAAACTGTTTTTT. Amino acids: CASSQGALIVRVANEKLFF.

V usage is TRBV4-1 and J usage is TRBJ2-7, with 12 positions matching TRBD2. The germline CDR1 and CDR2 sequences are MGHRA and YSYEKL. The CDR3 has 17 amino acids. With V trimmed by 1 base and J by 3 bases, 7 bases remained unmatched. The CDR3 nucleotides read TGCGCCAGCAGCCAAGTATGGACTAGCGGGGAGCTCTACGAGCAGTACTTC. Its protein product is CASSQVWTSGELYEQYF.

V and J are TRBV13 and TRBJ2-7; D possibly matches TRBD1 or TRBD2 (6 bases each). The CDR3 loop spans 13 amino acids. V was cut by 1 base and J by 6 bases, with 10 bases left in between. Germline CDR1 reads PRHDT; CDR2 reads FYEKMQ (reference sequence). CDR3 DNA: TGTGCCAGCAGCTTAGAACAGGGAGGCGAGCAGTACTTC. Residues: CASSLEQGGEQYF.

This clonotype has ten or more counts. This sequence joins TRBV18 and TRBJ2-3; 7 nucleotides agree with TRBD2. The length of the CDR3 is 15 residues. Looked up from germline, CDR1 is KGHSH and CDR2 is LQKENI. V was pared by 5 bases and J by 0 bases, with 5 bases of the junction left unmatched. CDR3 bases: TGTGCCAGCTCAGCCGGGACTATCAGCACAGATACGCAGTATTTT. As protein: CASSAGTISTDTQYF.

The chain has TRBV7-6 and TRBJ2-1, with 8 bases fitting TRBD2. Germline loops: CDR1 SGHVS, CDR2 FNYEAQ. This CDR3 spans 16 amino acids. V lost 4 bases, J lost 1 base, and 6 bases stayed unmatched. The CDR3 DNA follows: TGTGCCAGCAGCTGGAGCGGGAGTTTGTCCTACAATGAGCAGTTCTTC. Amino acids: CASSWSGSLSYNEQFF. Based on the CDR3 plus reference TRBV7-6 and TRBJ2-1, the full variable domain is GAGVSQSPRYKVTKRGQDVALRCDPISGHVSLYWYRQALGQGPEFLTYFNYEAQQDKSGLPNDRFSAERPEGSISTLTIQRTEQRDSAMYRCASSWSGSLSYNEQFFGPGTRLTVL.

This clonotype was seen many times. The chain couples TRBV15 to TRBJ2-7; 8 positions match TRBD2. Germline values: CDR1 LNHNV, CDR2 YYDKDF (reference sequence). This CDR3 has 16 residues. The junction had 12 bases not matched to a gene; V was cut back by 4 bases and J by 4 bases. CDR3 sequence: CATSTIHTGGRYEQYF. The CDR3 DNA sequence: TGTGCCACCAGCACCATCCATACGGGGGGGAGGTACGAGCAGTACTTC.

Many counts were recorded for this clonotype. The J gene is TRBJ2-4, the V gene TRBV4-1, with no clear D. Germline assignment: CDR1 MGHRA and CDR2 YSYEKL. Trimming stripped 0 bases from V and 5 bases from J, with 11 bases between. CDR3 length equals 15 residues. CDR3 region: CASSQEYWQENIQYF. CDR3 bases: TGCGCCAGCAGCCAAGAATACTGGCAGGAAAACATTCAGTACTTC.

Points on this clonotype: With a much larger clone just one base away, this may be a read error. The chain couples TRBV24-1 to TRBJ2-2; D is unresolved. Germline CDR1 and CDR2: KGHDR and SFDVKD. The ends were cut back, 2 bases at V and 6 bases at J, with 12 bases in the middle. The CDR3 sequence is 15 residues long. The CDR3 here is CATSDSPGSAGELFF. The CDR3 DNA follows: TGTGCCACCAGTGATTCGCCGGGCAGCGCCGGGGAGCTGTTTTTT.

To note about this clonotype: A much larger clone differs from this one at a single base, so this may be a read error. CDR3 DNA sequence: TGTGCCAGCAGCTCCCGCAGTCGTGCGCAGTACTTC. It codes for CASSSRSRAQYF. The rearrangement joins TRBV13 to TRBJ2-7; D is ambiguous. Trimming took 4 bases from V and 9 from J, leaving 13 bases between them. CDR1 is PRHDT, CDR2 FYEKMQ, per germline (reference sequence). The CDR3 totals 12 residues.

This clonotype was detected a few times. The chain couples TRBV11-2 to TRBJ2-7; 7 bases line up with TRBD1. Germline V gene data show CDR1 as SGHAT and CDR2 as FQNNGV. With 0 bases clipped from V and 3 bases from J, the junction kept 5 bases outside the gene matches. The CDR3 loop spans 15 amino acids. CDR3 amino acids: CASSLELGDSYEQYF. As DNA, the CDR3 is TGTGCCAGCAGCTTAGAACTTGGGGACAGCTACGAGCAGTACTTC. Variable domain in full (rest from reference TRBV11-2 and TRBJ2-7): EAGVAQSPRYKIIEKRQSVAFWCNPISGHATLYWYQQILGQGPKLLIQFQNNGVVDDSQLPKDRFSAERLKGVDSTLKIQPAKLEDSAVYLCASSLELGDSYEQYFGPGTRLTVT.

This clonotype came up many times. The CDR3 sequence is CASSQGYDTQYF. In DNA, the CDR3 is TGTGCCAGCAGCCAAGGATACGATACGCAGTATTTT. The chain uses TRBV14 and TRBJ2-3; D is uncertain. The length of the CDR3 is 12 residues. Germline V gene sequence: CDR1 SGHDN, CDR2 FVKESK. With 1 base removed from V and 6 bases from J, the gap between germline ends came to 5 bases.

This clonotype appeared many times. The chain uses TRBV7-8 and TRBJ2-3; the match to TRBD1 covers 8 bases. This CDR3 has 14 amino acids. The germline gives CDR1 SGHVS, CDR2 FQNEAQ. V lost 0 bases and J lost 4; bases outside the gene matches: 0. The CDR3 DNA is TGTGCCAGCAGCTTAGCACAGGGGGCAGATACGCAGTATTTT. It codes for CASSLAQGADTQYF.

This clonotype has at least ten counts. The CDR3 DNA sequence: TGTGCCAGTAGCTTCGCGACAGGGTCCTACGAGCAGTACTTC. It codes for CASSFATGSYEQYF. This chain uses TRBV19 with TRBJ2-7, with 7 bases lining up with TRBD1. This CDR3 has 14 residues. The V segment lost 6 bases and the J segment 1 base; nucleotides outside the gene matches: 6. Looked up from germline, CDR1 is LNHDA and CDR2 is SQIVND (reference sequence).

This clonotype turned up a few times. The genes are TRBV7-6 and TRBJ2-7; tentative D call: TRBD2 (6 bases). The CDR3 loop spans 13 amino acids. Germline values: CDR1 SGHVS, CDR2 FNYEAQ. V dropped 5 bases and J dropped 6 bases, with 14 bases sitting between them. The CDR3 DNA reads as TGTGCCAGCAGCCCTCTGGGGGGTGGCGAGCAGTACTTC. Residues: CASSPLGGGEQYF.